This paragraph reports one T cell receptor beta chain. The antigen is undetermined. Tens of thousands of T cell genomes (approximately 0.2 ug DNA) went into each sorted-subset replicate. The protocol was immunoSEQ multiplex PCR, while the TCRdb copy is restricted to in-frame clones and leaves out a portion. The sample contains about 2 million clones, 85% to 95% of which appear only once. This entry belongs to a study of shared clonotypes between healthy human individuals. Study conclusions and caveats: Clonotypes which were not shared had lower generation probabilities than clonotypes that all four donors shared. Donor clonotype sharing was expected to depend on sequencing depth.

CDR3 size: 13 residues. Per germline, CDR1 MDHEN and CDR2 SYDVKM. Trimming removed 7 bases from V and 4 bases from J, with 11 bases in between. Material for sequencing was naive CD4+ T cells sorted from blood. Subset of the sample: CD45RA+ positively selected. The rearrangement joins TRBV28 to TRBJ2-1; D call uncertain. This clonotype originated in a man between 18 and 29 years old in good health. CDR3 protein: CASTEEPYNEQFF. In nucleotides, the CDR3 is TGTGCCAGCACCGAGGAACCTTACAATGAGCAGTTCTTC.